These 22 T cell receptor beta chains came from one sample sequenced in a study of shared clonotypes between healthy human individuals (dated by TCRdb to 2018 to 2020). The method was the immunoSEQ multiplex PCR assay. In its TCRdb copy, this immuneACCESS table keeps in-frame sequences only and misses some clones. Where compared with another copy, unresolved V genes explain less than half of these, and the others have no known cause. Recorded for this sample are over 2 million clones; 95% of them occurred a single time. The top ten clonotypes cover 0.1% to 0.15% of the sample. Sequenced: naive CD4+ T cells sorted from blood. What this sample's cell subset or site label stands for: CD45RA+ positively selected. All receptors come from a man aged 18 to 30 in good health.

This rearrangement joins TRBV5-1 to TRBJ2-7; D unclear. CDR1 SGHRS and CDR2 YFSETQ come from the germline V gene. The length of the CDR3 is 13 residues. The V end lost 5 bases, the J end lost 3 bases, and 12 bases lay between the germline ends. CDR3 sequence: CASREQPLYEQYF. CDR3 DNA sequence: TGCGCCAGCAGGGAACAGCCACTCTACGAGCAGTACTTC.

The rearrangement links TRBV4-1 to TRBJ2-7, with D possibly being TRBD2 (5 bases). V gave up 1 base and J gave up 0 bases, with 13 bases separating them. CDR3 length: 16 residues. Per germline, CDR1 MGHRA and CDR2 YSYEKL. The CDR3 spells CASSQGGLGDSYEQYF. CDR3 DNA sequence: TGCGCCAGCAGCCAAGGAGGGCTGGGAGACTCCTACGAGCAGTACTTC.

The chain employs TRBV2 and TRBJ2-4, with 8 bases identical to TRBD2. CDR3 length: 17 amino acids. The germline CDR1 and CDR2 sequences are SNHLY and FYNNEI. V lost 0 bases, J lost 7 bases, and 11 bases stayed unmatched. In DNA, the CDR3 is TGTGCCAGCAGTGAAGCGCGTTTCGTCTCGGGAGGGAACATTCAGTACTTC. Encoded protein: CASSEARFVSGGNIQYF.

This rearrangement joins TRBV10-3 to TRBJ2-3; no clear D gene. With 3 bases removed from V and 0 bases from J, the gap between germline ends came to 4 bases. Germline V gives CDR1 ENHRY, CDR2 SYGVKD. This CDR3 comprises 13 residues. CDR3 in DNA: TGTGCCATCAGTGACCTTAGCACAGATACGCAGTATTTT. This gives the protein CAISDLSTDTQYF.

The genes are TRBV28 and TRBJ1-1; 10 bases line up with TRBD1. The ends lost 3 bases at V and 0 bases at J; junction bases unmatched: 10. The CDR3 length is 18 residues. Looked up from germline, CDR1 is MDHEN and CDR2 is SYDVKM. The CDR3 region is CASSFSWDRGLMNTEAFF. The CDR3 region has the DNA TGTGCCAGCAGTTTTTCCTGGGACAGGGGCCTAATGAACACTGAAGCTTTCTTT.

The J gene is TRBJ2-5, the V gene TRBV11-2, with 10 bases aligning to TRBD2. Trimming at V came to 5 bases and at J to 4 bases, leaving 10 bases not matched to a gene. Germline-derived CDR1 and CDR2 are SGHAT and FQNNGV. CDR3 size: 16 residues. The CDR3 DNA reads TGTGCCAGCAGCCGAACCGGGACTAGCGTTGGAGAGACCCAGTACTTC. It is translated as CASSRTGTSVGETQYF. Using reference TRBV11-2 and TRBJ2-5 for the parts outside the CDR3, the full variable domain is EAGVAQSPRYKIIEKRQSVAFWCNPISGHATLYWYQQILGQGPKLLIQFQNNGVVDDSQLPKDRFSAERLKGVDSTLKIQPAKLEDSAVYLCASSRTGTSVGETQYFGPGTRLLVL.

The V gene is TRBV29-1, the J gene TRBJ1-1; tentatively, D is TRBD1 (5 bases). Germline V gives CDR1 SQVTM, CDR2 ANQGSEA. The CDR3 sequence is 14 residues long. Trimming took off 6 bases at V and 6 bases at J, with 20 bases between the two ends. The CDR3 sequence is CSVDPGKGTAEAFF. For the CDR3, the DNA is TGCAGCGTAGATCCAGGGAAGGGAACCGCTGAAGCTTTCTTT.

This clone was picked up one time. V is TRBV21-1 and J is TRBJ1-5; the table's TRBD1 call for D was not verified on the DNA. TRBV21-1 is assigned pseudogene status. CDR3 length: 11 residues. CDR3 residues: CASRHNQPQHF. The DNA of the CDR3 is TGTGCCAGCAGACACAATCAGCCCCAGCATTTT.

With regard to this clone: Other DNA sequences in this sample translate to the same CDR3. The J gene is TRBJ1-4, the V gene TRBV30; D call uncertain. The CDR3 has 12 amino acids. The germline V gene has CDR1 GTSNPN and CDR2 SVGIG (reference sequence). The V end lost 0 bases, the J end lost 8 bases, and 7 bases lay between the germline ends. CDR3 nucleotides: TGTGCCTGGAGTGTACGCCAAGAAAAACTGTTTTTT. Translated: CAWSVRQEKLFF. The full variable domain, completed using reference TRBV30 and TRBJ1-4, is SQTIHQWPATLVQPVGSPLSLECTVEGTSNPNLYWYRQAAGRGLQLLFYSVGIGQISSEVPQNLSASRPQDRQFILSSKKLLLSDSGFYLCAWSVRQEKLFFGSGTQLSVL.

This clone appeared a single time. The sample holds other DNA sequences that translate to the same CDR3. This chain uses TRBV6-5 with TRBJ1-1, with D unclear. The CDR3 is 14 amino acids. The germline CDR1 and CDR2 sequences are MNHEY and SVGAGI. V was pared by 2 bases and J by 0 bases, with 7 bases between. The CDR3, as DNA: TGTGCCAGCAGTTACGGAAACATGAACACTGAAGCTTTCTTT. Translating it yields CASSYGNMNTEAFF.

The chain links TRBV27 to TRBJ2-7; TRBD1 aligns across 9 bases. CDR1 is MNHEY and CDR2 is SMNVEV in the germline V gene (reference sequence). The CDR3 is 15 amino acids. The J segment lost 3 bases and the V segment lost 5 bases, leaving 8 bases of the junction unmatched. CDR3 in amino acids: CASSAKGQGIYEQYF. CDR3 coding DNA: TGTGCCAGCAGTGCTAAAGGACAGGGGATCTACGAGCAGTACTTC.

Concerning this clone itself: Given a much more abundant clone one base away, this may be a read error. The chain is built from TRBV4-1 and TRBJ1-2; 8 bases are a match to TRBD1. The CDR3 runs 15 residues. Germline lookup yields CDR1 MGHRA and CDR2 YSYEKL. DNA of the CDR3: TGCACCAGCAGCCAAGGGACAGGCCTTTCGGACGGGTACACCTTC. This sequence encodes CTSSQGTGLSDGYTF.

V gene TRBV5-1 combines with J gene TRBJ1-1; D is undetermined. Per germline, CDR1 SGHRS and CDR2 YFSETQ. V shed 4 bases and J shed 0 bases, with 16 bases lying between them. This CDR3 is built from 16 residues. For the CDR3, the DNA is TGCGCCAGCAGCCGGACCGGAGCCTTACTGAACACTGAAGCTTTCTTT. Amino acid sequence: CASSRTGALLNTEAFF.

The chain couples TRBV9 to TRBJ1-1; D may be TRBD1 (6 bases). CDR1 is SGDLS, CDR2 YYNGEE, per germline. The CDR3 runs to 13 residues. The ends were cut back, 3 bases at V and 5 bases at J, with 11 bases in the middle. The CDR3 spells CASSASQGTEAFF. As DNA, the CDR3 is TGTGCCAGCAGCGCGTCTCAGGGGACTGAAGCTTTCTTT. Complete variable domain (other parts from reference TRBV9 and TRBJ1-1): DSGVTQTPKHLITATGQRVTLRCSPRSGDLSVYWYQQSLDQGLQFLIQYYNGEERAKGNILERFSAQQFPDLHSELNLSSLELGDSALYFCASSASQGTEAFFGQGTRLTVV.

V usage is TRBV6-1 and J usage is TRBJ2-2; TRBD1 matches at 9 bases. The J segment lost 6 bases and the V segment lost 9 bases, leaving 11 bases of the junction unmatched. This CDR3 is built from 15 residues. Germline CDR1 MNHNS, CDR2 SASEGT. For the CDR3, the DNA is TGTGCCAGATTGGTGGGACAGGGAGGCGCCGGGGAGCTGTTTTTT. This sequence encodes CARLVGQGGAGELFF.

The CDR3 DNA follows: TGTGCCAGCTCACCGAGGACGATGGAGACCCAGTACTTC. It encodes CASSPRTMETQYF. V gene TRBV18 combines with J gene TRBJ2-5, with unresolved D. V lost 3 bases and J 5 bases, leaving 10 bases between the germline ends. Per the germline V gene, CDR1 is KGHSH and CDR2 is LQKENI. This CDR3 contains 13 residues.

The V gene is TRBV5-1, the J gene TRBJ1-2, with D possibly TRBD1 on 5 matching bases. The CDR3 loop spans 15 amino acids. The ends were cut back, 2 bases at V and 4 bases at J, with 15 bases in the middle. Germline-derived CDR1 and CDR2 are SGHRS and YFSETQ. The CDR3 loop is CASSFSSGDPYGYTF. CDR3 nucleotides: TGCGCCAGCAGCTTTTCTTCTGGGGACCCCTATGGCTACACCTTC.

The V gene is TRBV6-6, the J gene TRBJ1-4, with a weak D call TRBD1 (5 bases). CDR3 length: 13 amino acids. Germline CDR1 reads MNHNY; CDR2 reads SVGAGI (reference sequence). The V gene lost 7 bases and the J gene lost 4 bases, with 10 bases spanning the gap. The CDR3 is CASTRGDNEKLFF. CDR3 bases: TGTGCCAGCACCCGGGGGGATAATGAAAAACTGTTTTTT.

This clone was detected only once. The CDR3 region has the DNA TGCGCCAGCAGCCAAGATACGTCATCTCTCACAGATACGCAGTATTTT. Its translation is CASSQDTSSLTDTQYF. V usage is TRBV4-1 and J usage is TRBJ2-3, with D unclear. This CDR3 has 16 residues. Germline V lookup: CDR1 MGHRA, CDR2 YSYEKL. Trimming shortened V by 0 bases and J by 2 bases, and 12 bases separated the two germline ends.

J is TRBJ2-1 and V is TRBV30, with D unresolved. V gave up 2 bases and J gave up 3 bases, with 5 bases separating them. There are 12 residues in the CDR3. Germline CDR1 reads GTSNPN; CDR2 reads SVGIG (reference sequence). DNA of the CDR3: TGTGCCTGGAGTCTGAACTACAATGAGCAGTTCTTC. Translation gives CAWSLNYNEQFF.

The chain employs TRBV4-3 and TRBJ1-1; D gene uncertain. V lost 3 bases, J lost 4 bases, and 12 bases lay in between. This CDR3 region has 14 residues. Germline CDR1 reads LGHNA; CDR2 reads YSLEER. Here the CDR3 reads CASSQRETGTEAFF. As DNA, the CDR3 is TGCGCCAGCAGCCAGAGGGAGACGGGCACTGAAGCTTTCTTT.

The chain recombines TRBV5-1 with TRBJ2-3; D gene unclear. This CDR3 has 15 amino acids. The V gene's germline CDR1 is SGHRS and CDR2 YFSETQ. Trimming removed 0 bases from V and 0 bases from J, with 8 bases in between. The CDR3 DNA reads TGCGCCAGCAGCTTGGACAGCGCCAGCACAGATACGCAGTATTTT. Its translation: CASSLDSASTDTQYF.